This paragraph covers one TCR beta chain sequence. Its antigen is undetermined. This entry is derived from a study of T cell responses to AZD1222 COVID-19 vaccine. General study findings and limits: It was only after the peak T cell response that any repertoires were sampled. Mapped onto spike, vaccine-associated CD4 TCRs spanned it and were dominant at 160-218 and 743-854. Two AZD1222 administrations were followed by greater Spike-specific TCR breadth and depth. Most donors were white British and more were female, and clonal diversity was possibly underestimated.

Sequencing was performed with immunoSEQ multiplex PCR; in TCRdb, only in-frame clones are kept and a portion is missing. Of about 130,000 clones listed, around 92% are singletons. V was clipped by 4 bases and J by 7 bases, with 14 bases between them. The CDR3 covers 13 residues. Germline CDR1 GTSNPN, CDR2 SVGIG (reference sequence). The specimen comprised peripheral blood, sampled 28 days after the second AZD1222 dose. The V gene is TRBV30, the J gene TRBJ1-5; a weak D match, TRBD1 (5 bases). The sequence was obtained from an adult who received the AZD1222 COVID-19 vaccine. CDR3 residues: CAWTARVNQPQHF. The CDR3, as DNA: TGTGCCTGGACAGCCAGGGTAAACCAGCCCCAGCATTTT.